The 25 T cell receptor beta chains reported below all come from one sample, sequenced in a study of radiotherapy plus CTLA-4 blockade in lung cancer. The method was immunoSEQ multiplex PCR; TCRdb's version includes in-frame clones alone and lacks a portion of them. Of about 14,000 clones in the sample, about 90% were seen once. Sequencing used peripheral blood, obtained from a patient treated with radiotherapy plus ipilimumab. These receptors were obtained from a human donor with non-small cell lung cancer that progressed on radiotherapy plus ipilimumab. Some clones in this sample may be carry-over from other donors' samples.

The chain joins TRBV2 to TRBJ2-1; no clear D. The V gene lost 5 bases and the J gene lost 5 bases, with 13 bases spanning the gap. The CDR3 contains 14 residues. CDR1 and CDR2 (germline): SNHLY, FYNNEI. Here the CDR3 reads CASSSVGGNNEQFF. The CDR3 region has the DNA TGTGCCAGCAGTTCCGTCGGCGGTAACAATGAGCAGTTCTTC.

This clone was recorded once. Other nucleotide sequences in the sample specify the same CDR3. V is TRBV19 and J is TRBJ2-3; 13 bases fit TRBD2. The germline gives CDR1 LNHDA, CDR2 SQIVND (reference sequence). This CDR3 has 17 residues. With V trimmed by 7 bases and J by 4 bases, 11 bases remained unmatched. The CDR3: CASTATSGRYRADTQYF. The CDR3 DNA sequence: TGTGCCAGTACCGCGACTAGCGGGAGGTACAGGGCAGATACGCAGTATTTT.

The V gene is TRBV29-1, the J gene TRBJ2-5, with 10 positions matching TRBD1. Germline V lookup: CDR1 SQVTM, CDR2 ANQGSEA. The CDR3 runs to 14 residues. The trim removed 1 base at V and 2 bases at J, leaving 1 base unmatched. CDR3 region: CSVEGTGGQETQYF. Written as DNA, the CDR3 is TGCAGCGTTGAAGGGACAGGGGGACAAGAGACCCAGTACTTC.

As DNA, the CDR3 is TGTGCCAGCAGTCCTTCAGGTTCAGCTAATGAAAAACTGTTTTTT. Its translation: CASSPSGSANEKLFF. V is TRBV7-9 and J is TRBJ1-4; D is unresolved. Trimming removed 6 bases at V and 3 bases at J, with 14 bases between. The CDR3 is 15 residues long. Germline-derived CDR1 and CDR2 are SEHNR and FQNEAQ (reference sequence).

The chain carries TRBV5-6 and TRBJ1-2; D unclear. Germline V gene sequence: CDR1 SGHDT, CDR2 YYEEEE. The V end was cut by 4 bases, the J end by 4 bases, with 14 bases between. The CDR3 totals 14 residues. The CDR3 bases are TGTGCCAGCAGCCCGTCAGCGGGCATCTATGGCTACACCTTC. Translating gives CASSPSAGIYGYTF.

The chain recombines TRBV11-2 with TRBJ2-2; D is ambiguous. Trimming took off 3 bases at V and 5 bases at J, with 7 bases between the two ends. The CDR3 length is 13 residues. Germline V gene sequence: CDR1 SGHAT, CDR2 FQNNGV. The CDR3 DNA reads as TGTGCCAGCAGCTTCCTGTTGACCGGGGAGCTGTTTTTT. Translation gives CASSFLLTGELFF. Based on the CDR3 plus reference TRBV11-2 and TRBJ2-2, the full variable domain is EAGVAQSPRYKIIEKRQSVAFWCNPISGHATLYWYQQILGQGPKLLIQFQNNGVVDDSQLPKDRFSAERLKGVDSTLKIQPAKLEDSAVYLCASSFLLTGELFFGEGSRLTVL.

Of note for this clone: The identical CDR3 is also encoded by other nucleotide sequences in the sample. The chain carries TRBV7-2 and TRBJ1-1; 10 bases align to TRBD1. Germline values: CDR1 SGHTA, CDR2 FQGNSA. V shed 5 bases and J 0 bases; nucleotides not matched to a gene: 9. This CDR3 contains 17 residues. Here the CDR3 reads CASSLRQGARMNTEAFF. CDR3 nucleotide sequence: TGTGCCAGCAGCCTAAGACAGGGGGCCAGAATGAACACTGAAGCTTTCTTT.

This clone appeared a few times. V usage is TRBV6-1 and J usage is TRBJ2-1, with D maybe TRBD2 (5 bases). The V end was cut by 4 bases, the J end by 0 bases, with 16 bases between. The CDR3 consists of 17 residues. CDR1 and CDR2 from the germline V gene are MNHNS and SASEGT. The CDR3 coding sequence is TGTGCCAGCAGTGCTACTAGAATTTATAGCTCCTACAATGAGCAGTTCTTC. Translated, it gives CASSATRIYSSYNEQFF.

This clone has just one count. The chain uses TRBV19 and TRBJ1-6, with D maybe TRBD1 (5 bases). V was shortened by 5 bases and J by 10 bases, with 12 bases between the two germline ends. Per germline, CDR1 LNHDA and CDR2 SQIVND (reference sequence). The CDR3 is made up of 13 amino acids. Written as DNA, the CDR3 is TGTGCCAGTAGTGGGGGGGGAGGATCACCCCTCCACTTT. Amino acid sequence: CASSGGGGSPLHF.

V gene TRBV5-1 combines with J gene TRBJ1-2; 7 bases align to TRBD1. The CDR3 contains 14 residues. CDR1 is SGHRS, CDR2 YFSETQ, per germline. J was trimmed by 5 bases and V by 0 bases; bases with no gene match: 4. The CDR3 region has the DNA TGCGCCAGCAGCTTGGTAGGGGGCGGGTATGGCTACACCTTC. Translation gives CASSLVGGGYGYTF.

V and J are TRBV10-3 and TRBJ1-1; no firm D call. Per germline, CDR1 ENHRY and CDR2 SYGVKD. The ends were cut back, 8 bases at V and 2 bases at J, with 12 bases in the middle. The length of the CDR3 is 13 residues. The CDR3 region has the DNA TGTGCCATCTCCCCGGGAGTTAACACTGAAGCTTTCTTT. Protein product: CAISPGVNTEAFF.

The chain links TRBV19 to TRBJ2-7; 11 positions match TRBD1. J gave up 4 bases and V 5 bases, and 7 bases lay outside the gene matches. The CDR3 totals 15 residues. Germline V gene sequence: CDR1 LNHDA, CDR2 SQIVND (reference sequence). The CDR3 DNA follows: TGTGCCAGTAGTCCAGCCGGGACAGGGGGATACGAGCAGTACTTC. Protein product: CASSPAGTGGYEQYF.

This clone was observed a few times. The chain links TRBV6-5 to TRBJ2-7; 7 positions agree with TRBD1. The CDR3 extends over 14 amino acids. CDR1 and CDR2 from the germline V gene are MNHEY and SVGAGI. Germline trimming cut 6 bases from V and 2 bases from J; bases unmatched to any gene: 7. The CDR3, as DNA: TGTGCCAGCAGCAAGGGACAGCGGACCTACGAGCAGTACTTC. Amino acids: CASSKGQRTYEQYF.

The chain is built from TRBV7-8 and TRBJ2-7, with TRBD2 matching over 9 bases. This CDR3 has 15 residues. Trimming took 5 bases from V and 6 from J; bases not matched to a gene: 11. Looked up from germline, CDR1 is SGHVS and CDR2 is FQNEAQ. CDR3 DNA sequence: TGTGCCAGCAGCCCCGCGCGCCTAGCGGGGATCGAGCAGTACTTC. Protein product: CASSPARLAGIEQYF.

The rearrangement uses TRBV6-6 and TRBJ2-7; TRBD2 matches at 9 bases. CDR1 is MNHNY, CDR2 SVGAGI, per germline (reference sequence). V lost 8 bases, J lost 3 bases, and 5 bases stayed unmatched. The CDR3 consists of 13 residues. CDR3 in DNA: TGTGCCAGCTCCCGGCGGGAGGGCTACGAGCAGTACTTC. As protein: CASSRREGYEQYF.

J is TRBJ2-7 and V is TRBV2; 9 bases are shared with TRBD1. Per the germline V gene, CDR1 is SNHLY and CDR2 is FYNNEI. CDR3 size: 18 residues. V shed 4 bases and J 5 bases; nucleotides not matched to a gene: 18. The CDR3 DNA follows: TGTGCCAGCAGTGTTTCATCAGGGACAGGGTTGATGAGTAACGAGCAGTACTTC. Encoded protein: CASSVSSGTGLMSNEQYF.

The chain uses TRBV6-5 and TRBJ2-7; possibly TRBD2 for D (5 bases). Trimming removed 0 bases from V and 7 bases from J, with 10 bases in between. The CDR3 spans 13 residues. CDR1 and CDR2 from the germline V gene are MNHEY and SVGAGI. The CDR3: CASSYSSEGEQYF. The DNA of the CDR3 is TGTGCCAGCAGTTACTCCTCCGAGGGAGAGCAGTACTTC.

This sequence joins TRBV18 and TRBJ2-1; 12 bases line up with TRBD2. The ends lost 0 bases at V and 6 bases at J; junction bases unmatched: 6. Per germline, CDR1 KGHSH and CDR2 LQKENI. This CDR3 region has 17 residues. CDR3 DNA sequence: TGTGCCAGCTCACCACCGACTAGCGGGAGCAGTGGCAATGAGCAGTTCTTC. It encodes CASSPPTSGSSGNEQFF.

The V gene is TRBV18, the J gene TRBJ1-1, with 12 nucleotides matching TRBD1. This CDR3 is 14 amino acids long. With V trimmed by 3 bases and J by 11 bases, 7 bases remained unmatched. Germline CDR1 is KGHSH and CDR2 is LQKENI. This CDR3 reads CASSPGQGAHQAFF. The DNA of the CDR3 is TGTGCCAGCTCACCGGGACAGGGGGCGCATCAGGCTTTCTTT.

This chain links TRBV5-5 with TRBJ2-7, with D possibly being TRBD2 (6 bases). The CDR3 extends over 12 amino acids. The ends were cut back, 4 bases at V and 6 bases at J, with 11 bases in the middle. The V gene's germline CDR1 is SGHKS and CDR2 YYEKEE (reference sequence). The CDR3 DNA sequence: TGTGCCAGCAGCCCCAGCGGGTCCGAGCAGTACTTC. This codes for CASSPSGSEQYF. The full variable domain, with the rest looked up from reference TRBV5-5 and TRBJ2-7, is DAGVTQSPTHLIKTRGQQVTLRCSPISGHKSVSWYQQVLGQGPQFIFQYYEKEERGRGNFPDRFSARQFPNYSSELNVNALLLGDSALYLCASSPSGSEQYFGPGTRLTVT.

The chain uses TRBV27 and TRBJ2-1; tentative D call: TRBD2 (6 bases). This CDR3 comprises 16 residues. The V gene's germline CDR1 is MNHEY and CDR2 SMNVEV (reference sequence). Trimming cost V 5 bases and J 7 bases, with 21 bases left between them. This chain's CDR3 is CASSPRDSVGLNEQFF. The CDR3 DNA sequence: TGTGCCAGCAGTCCCAGGGACTCCGTGGGGTTGAATGAGCAGTTCTTC.

In nucleotides, the CDR3 is TGTGCCAGCAGTATGACAGGGGGAGAGACTGAAGCTTTCTTT. Its protein is CASSMTGGETEAFF. The V and J genes are TRBV27 and TRBJ1-1; 9 bases line up with TRBD1. V trimming: 5 bases; J trimming: 5 bases; junction bases outside the gene matches: 6. From germline, CDR1 is MNHEY and CDR2 SMNVEV (reference sequence). The CDR3 sequence is 14 residues long.

The CDR3 region is CASSIAFRISDMNTEAFF. The CDR3 region has the DNA TGTGCCAGTAGTATAGCATTTCGGATATCGGACATGAACACTGAAGCTTTCTTT. The chain links TRBV19 to TRBJ1-1, with a weak D call TRBD1 (5 bases). This CDR3 region has 18 residues. V was pared by 1 base and J by 0 bases, with 18 bases between. Germline V gene sequence: CDR1 LNHDA, CDR2 SQIVND (reference sequence).

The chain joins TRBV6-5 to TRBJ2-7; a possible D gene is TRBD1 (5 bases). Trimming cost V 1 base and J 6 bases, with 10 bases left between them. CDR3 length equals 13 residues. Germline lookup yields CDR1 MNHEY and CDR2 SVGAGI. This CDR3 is CASSYWADSEQYF. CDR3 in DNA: TGTGCCAGCAGTTACTGGGCCGACAGCGAGCAGTACTTC.

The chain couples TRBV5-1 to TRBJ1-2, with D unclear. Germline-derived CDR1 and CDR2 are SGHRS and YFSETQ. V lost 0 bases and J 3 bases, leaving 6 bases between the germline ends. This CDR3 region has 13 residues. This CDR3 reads CASSLVVDYGYTF. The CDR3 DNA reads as TGCGCCAGCAGCTTGGTCGTCGACTATGGCTACACCTTC.